These 29 T cell receptor beta chains were sequenced from one sample in a study of CD8 T cells in ankylosing spondylitis (dated by TCRdb to between 2016 and 2019). Receptors were amplified or captured by 5' RACE. Sequencing used an Illumina MiSeq. In-frame beta chains were kept once TCRdb had trimmed the public reads at Q25 with fastp and called clones with MiXCR. When rows share a CDR3 protein, they turn into one entry using the most common DNA and genes. In all, the sample holds about 18,000 distinct CDR3 sequences, and around 8% of those were seen once. The leading ten clones occupy approximately 33% of the sample. The sequenced sample consisted of blood. All receptors derive from a male donor with ankylosing spondylitis or in good health (not recorded which).

This clonotype appeared many times. The chain is built from TRBV20-1 and TRBJ1-1, with 11 bases identical to TRBD1. Germline values: CDR1 DFQATT, CDR2 SNEGSKA (reference sequence). The ends lost 6 bases at V and 0 bases at J; junction bases unmatched: 6. The CDR3 totals 15 residues. The CDR3 nucleotides read TGCAGTGCCTGGACAGGGGGCCGCTTGAACACTGAAGCTTTCTTT. This gives the protein CSAWTGGRLNTEAFF.

This clonotype was detected many times. This chain joins TRBV24-1 and TRBJ2-3, with D perhaps matching TRBD1 (6 bases). Trimming shortened V by 1 base and J by 6 bases, and 13 bases separated the two germline ends. The CDR3 contains 15 residues. The V gene's germline CDR1 is KGHDR and CDR2 SFDVKD. For the CDR3, the DNA is TGTGCCACCAGTGATTTACAAGGGGGTTGGGATACGCAGTATTTT. It yields the protein CATSDLQGGWDTQYF.

J is TRBJ2-2 and V is TRBV4-3, with TRBD2 matching 11 bases. Germline assignment: CDR1 LGHNA and CDR2 YSLEER. V was clipped by 1 base and J by 1 base; unmatched bases: 2. The CDR3 runs to 17 residues. CDR3 residues: CASSQGLAGGNTGELFF. The CDR3, as DNA: TGCGCCAGCAGCCAAGGGCTAGCGGGAGGGAACACCGGGGAGCTGTTTTTT.

The chain has TRBV18 and TRBJ1-1; the D gene is possibly TRBD1 (5 bases). Trimming cost V 3 bases and J 4 bases, with 15 bases left between them. The CDR3 runs to 15 residues. Per the germline V gene, CDR1 is KGHSH and CDR2 is LQKENI. CDR3 nucleotide sequence: TGTGCCAGCTCACCGGATGACAGTCCCCGCACTGAAGCTTTCTTT. This codes for CASSPDDSPRTEAFF.

Concerning this clonotype: A junction boundary mismatches the germline segment, possibly from a read error. CDR3 loop: CASSSTPSSYNKQFF. The CDR3 region has the DNA TGTGCCAGCAGTTCGACCCCATCCTCCTACAATAAGCAGTTCTTC. This chain joins TRBV6-6 and TRBJ2-1; D is undetermined. Germline CDR1 MNHNY, CDR2 SVGAGI (reference sequence). The CDR3 is 15 residues long.

In its sample, this clonotype was seen many times. The chain combines TRBV6-2 or TRBV6-3 with TRBJ2-7; D is uncertain. The CDR3 has 13 amino acids. The V gene lost 3 bases and the J gene lost 3 bases, with 9 bases spanning the gap. CDR1 and CDR2 from the germline V gene are MNHEY and SVGEGT. The CDR3 here is CASSYGLIYEQYV. CDR3 coding DNA: TGTGCCAGCAGTTATGGCCTAATCTACGAGCAGTACGTC.

This clonotype was counted many times. This sequence joins TRBV20-1 and TRBJ2-1; a possible D gene is TRBD2 (6 bases). Germline V gene sequence: CDR1 DFQATT, CDR2 SNEGSKA (reference sequence). The CDR3 covers 13 residues. Trimming cost V 3 bases and J 8 bases, with 14 bases left between them. The CDR3 region is CSARGGSSDEQFF. CDR3 nucleotides: TGCAGTGCTAGGGGGGGTAGTTCGGATGAGCAGTTCTTC.

This clonotype was seen repeatedly, ten times or more. The J gene is TRBJ1-4, the V gene TRBV4-1; the D gene is possibly TRBD1 (5 bases). V gave up 8 bases and J gave up 2 bases, with 9 bases separating them. Germline lookup yields CDR1 MGHRA and CDR2 YSYEKL. The CDR3 extends over 13 amino acids. The CDR3 nucleotides read TGCGCCAGCCGGGGCTCCACTAATGAAAAACTGTTTTTT. This gives the protein CASRGSTNEKLFF.

The V and J genes are TRBV28 and TRBJ2-3; D may be TRBD2 (6 bases). Germline assignment: CDR1 MDHEN and CDR2 SYDVKM. The ends were cut back, 4 bases at V and 7 bases at J, with 15 bases in the middle. This CDR3 spans 14 amino acids. The CDR3 DNA follows: TGTGCCAGCAGTTCCTTCGGAGGGTCGTATACGCAGTATTTT. Residues: CASSSFGGSYTQYF.

This clonotype was found a few times. The chain carries TRBV7-9 and TRBJ2-1; the match to TRBD1 covers 9 bases. V shed 6 bases and J 4 bases; nucleotides not matched to a gene: 4. Germline CDR1 is SEHNR and CDR2 is FQNEAQ (reference sequence). The CDR3 is 14 amino acids. This chain's CDR3 is CASRTGTGYNEQFF. CDR3 bases: TGTGCCAGCAGAACCGGGACAGGGTACAATGAGCAGTTCTTC.

The chain couples TRBV12-3 or TRBV12-4 to TRBJ2-7; TRBD1 aligns across 8 bases. The ends lost 3 bases at V and 5 bases at J; junction bases unmatched: 3. This CDR3 has 13 residues. As DNA, the CDR3 is TGTGCCAGCAGTTTGGTGACAGGGGACGAGCAGTACTTC. It yields the protein CASSLVTGDEQYF.

The chain joins TRBV4-3 to TRBJ2-1; TRBD2 aligns across 9 bases. CDR3 length equals 16 residues. V lost 0 bases, J lost 8 bases, and 8 bases stayed unmatched. Germline V lookup: CDR1 LGHNA, CDR2 YSLEER. CDR3 in DNA: TGCGCCAGCAGCCAAGATCGACTAGCGGATGTCCATGAGCAGTTCTTC. Residues: CASSQDRLADVHEQFF.

The chain links TRBV7-2 to TRBJ2-2; no firm D call. Trimming took 3 bases from V and 0 from J, leaving 5 bases between them. This CDR3 is 14 amino acids long. Germline-derived CDR1 and CDR2 are SGHTA and FQGNSA. CDR3 sequence reads: CASSFNPNTGELFF. The CDR3 DNA sequence: TGTGCCAGCAGCTTTAACCCGAACACCGGGGAGCTGTTTTTT. The variable domain in full, completed from reference TRBV7-2 and TRBJ2-2, reads GAGVSQSPSNKVTEKGKDVELRCDPISGHTALYWYRQSLGQGLEFLIYFQGNSAPDKSGLPSDRFSAERTGGSVSTLTIQRTQQEDSAVYLCASSFNPNTGELFFGEGSRLTVL.

This clonotype is termed medium-sized. V usage is TRBV7-2 and J usage is TRBJ1-1; maybe TRBD1 (5 bases). V dropped 5 bases and J dropped 4 bases, with 14 bases sitting between them. The CDR3 length is 14 residues. Germline CDR1 reads SGHTA; CDR2 reads FQGNSA. CDR3 DNA: TGTGCCAGCAGCCCCCAGGGCTGGAGCACTGAAGCTTTCTTT. This translates into CASSPQGWSTEAFF.

At least ten counts were recorded for this clonotype. This chain links TRBV4-1 with TRBJ2-2; D is undetermined. This CDR3 contains 12 residues. Germline CDR1 is MGHRA and CDR2 is YSYEKL. V shed 4 bases and J shed 6 bases, with 6 bases lying between them. The CDR3 bases are TGCGCCAGCAGCCGGCTCGCCGGGGAGCTGTTTTTT. Its translation is CASSRLAGELFF.

This clonotype was picked up a small number of times. The rearrangement joins TRBV6-6 to TRBJ1-3, with TRBD1 matching over 9 bases. With 6 bases clipped from V and 8 bases from J, the junction kept 2 bases outside the gene matches. Germline V gene lookup returns CDR1 MNHNY and CDR2 SVGAGI (reference sequence). This CDR3 is 12 amino acids long. This CDR3 reads CASRRQGDTIYF. The CDR3 region has the DNA TGTGCCAGCAGAAGACAGGGGGACACCATATATTTT.

The chain recombines TRBV3-1 with TRBJ1-1; D remains unclear. V lost 4 bases and J 3 bases, leaving 15 bases between the germline ends. The CDR3 length is 15 residues. Germline V lookup: CDR1 LGHDT, CDR2 YNNKEL (reference sequence). CDR3 sequence reads: CASSPGTTLYTEAFF. Here the CDR3 DNA reads TGTGCCAGCAGCCCAGGAACTACATTATACACTGAAGCTTTCTTT.

This clonotype was seen only a few times. The gene calls are TRBV29-1 and TRBJ1-2; D gene uncertain. Germline values: CDR1 SQVTM, CDR2 ANQGSEA. The germline V and J ends were trimmed by 4 bases and 6 bases, with 18 bases remaining between them. There are 14 residues in the CDR3. CDR3 region: CSVAVRRGEDGYTF. CDR3 nucleotides: TGCAGCGTTGCAGTTCGTAGAGGCGAGGATGGCTACACCTTC.

By its share, this clonotype is medium-sized (0.01 to 0.1%). This chain uses TRBV7-2 with TRBJ2-1; D unresolved. Germline CDR1 reads SGHTA; CDR2 reads FQGNSA. V lost 4 bases and J 10 bases, leaving 11 bases between the germline ends. This CDR3 contains 12 residues. CDR3 sequence (DNA): TGTGCCAGCAGCTCAATAACATGGGAGCAGTTCTTC. Translating it yields CASSSITWEQFF.

This chain uses TRBV23-1 with TRBJ2-2, with a weak D call TRBD1 (5 bases). TRBV23-1 is reported as an ORF; its role is uncertain. The CDR3 has 15 residues. Trimming stripped 4 bases from V and 1 base from J, with 10 bases between. The CDR3 region has the DNA TGCGCCAGCAGTCGCGTACAGGAGAACACCGGGGAGCTGTTTTTT. It is translated as CASSRVQENTGELFF.

This clonotype occurred many times. The chain couples TRBV12-3 or TRBV12-4 to TRBJ1-2; tentative D call: TRBD1 (5 bases). The CDR3 sequence is 14 residues long. V was pared by 4 bases and J by 4 bases, with 13 bases between. The CDR3 bases are TGTGCCAGCAGTTCGCTACGGGGGACCTATGGCTACACCTTC. This translates into CASSSLRGTYGYTF.

The table lists this clonotype with many counts. The gene calls are TRBV20-1 and TRBJ2-7; 7 bases match TRBD2. CDR3 length: 14 amino acids. Germline CDR1 DFQATT, CDR2 SNEGSKA (reference sequence). The J segment lost 3 bases and the V segment lost 3 bases, leaving 8 bases of the junction unmatched. The CDR3 bases are TGCAGTGCTAGGAGCCTAGCGGACCACTACGAGCAGTACGTC. It yields the protein CSARSLADHYEQYV.

This clonotype appeared a few times. J is TRBJ2-4 and V is TRBV6-5, with D maybe TRBD2 (7 bases). The CDR3 has 15 amino acids. Germline CDR1 and CDR2: MNHEY and SVGAGI. V shed 0 bases and J shed 7 bases, with 13 bases lying between them. CDR3 in DNA: TGTGCCAGCAGTTACTCCGGCAGGGGAGGGAACATTCAGTACTTC. Translation gives CASSYSGRGGNIQYF.

There are a few counts of this clonotype. The chain joins TRBV4-1 to TRBJ2-2, with TRBD1 matching over 8 bases. V gave up 5 bases and J gave up 1 base; unmatched junction bases: 9. The germline CDR1 and CDR2 sequences are MGHRA and YSYEKL. The CDR3 runs 17 residues. The CDR3 sequence is CASSYEDRAVNTGELFF. The CDR3 coding sequence is TGCGCCAGCAGCTACGAGGACAGGGCTGTGAACACCGGGGAGCTGTTTTTT.

This clonotype was counted many times. The V call is TRBV3-1, the J call TRBJ2-1; no clear D. The CDR3 contains 14 residues. V was cut by 2 bases and J by 3 bases, with 8 bases left in between. Germline V gene data show CDR1 as LGHDT and CDR2 as YNNKEL (reference sequence). CDR3 amino acids: CASSQSTDYNEQFF. CDR3 DNA: TGTGCCAGCAGCCAATCGACCGACTACAATGAGCAGTTCTTC.

V is TRBV12-5 and J is TRBJ2-6; unclear D gene. Germline V gene data show CDR1 as LGHNT and CDR2 as FRNRAP. The length of the CDR3 is 15 residues. The V end lost 5 bases, the J end lost 0 bases, and 8 bases lay between the germline ends. This chain's CDR3 is CASGMEFSGANVLTF. CDR3 DNA: TGTGCTAGTGGTATGGAGTTCTCTGGGGCCAACGTCCTGACTTTC.

This clonotype was observed a few times. This rearrangement joins TRBV12-3 or TRBV12-4 to TRBJ2-1; D is unclear. V lost 6 bases to trimming and J lost 4 bases, with 7 bases between them. The length of the CDR3 is 12 residues. The CDR3 DNA reads as TGTGCCAGCAGCGGAATATACAATGAGCAGTTCTTC. It yields the protein CASSGIYNEQFF.

The CDR3 reads CASSFGTAPGELFF. Written as DNA, the CDR3 is TGTGCCAGCAGTTTCGGGACTGCCCCGGGGGAGCTGTTTTTT. V usage is TRBV12-3 or TRBV12-4 and J usage is TRBJ2-2; a possible D gene is TRBD2 (6 bases). V lost 3 bases, J lost 8 bases, and 13 bases lay in between. The CDR3 contains 14 residues.

The sample holds many counts of this clonotype. The V call is TRBV12-3 or TRBV12-4, the J call TRBJ2-3, with D possibly being TRBD1 or TRBD2 (6 bases each). The CDR3 has 13 amino acids. Trimming stripped 9 bases from V and 4 bases from J, with 14 bases between. CDR3 sequence (DNA): TGTGCCAGTTCCGGGGGCGGATCAGATACGCAGTATTTT. Translation: CASSGGGSDTQYF.